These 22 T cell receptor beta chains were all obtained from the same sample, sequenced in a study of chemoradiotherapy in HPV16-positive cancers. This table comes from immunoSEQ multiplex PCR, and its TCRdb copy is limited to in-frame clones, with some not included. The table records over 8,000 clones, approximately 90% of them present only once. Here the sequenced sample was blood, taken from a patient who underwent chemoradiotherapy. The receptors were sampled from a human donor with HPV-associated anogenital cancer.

For the CDR3, the DNA is TGTGCCTGGAATTCCAGGGGTAATGAGCAGTTCTTC. Amino acid sequence: CAWNSRGNEQFF. The gene calls are TRBV30 and TRBJ2-1; tentative D call: TRBD1 (6 bases). The V gene's germline CDR1 is GTSNPN and CDR2 SVGIG (reference sequence). This CDR3 spans 12 amino acids. V dropped 4 bases and J dropped 7 bases, with 11 bases sitting between them.

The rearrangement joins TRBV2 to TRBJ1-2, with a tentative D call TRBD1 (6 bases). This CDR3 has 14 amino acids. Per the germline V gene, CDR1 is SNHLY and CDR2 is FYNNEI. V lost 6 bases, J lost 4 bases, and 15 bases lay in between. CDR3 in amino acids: CASRDYGQLYGYTF. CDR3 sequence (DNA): TGTGCCAGCAGGGACTATGGACAGCTCTATGGCTACACCTTC.

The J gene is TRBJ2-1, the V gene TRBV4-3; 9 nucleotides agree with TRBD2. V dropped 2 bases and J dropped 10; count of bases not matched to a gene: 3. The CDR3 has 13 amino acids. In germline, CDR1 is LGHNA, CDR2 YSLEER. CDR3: CASSQTLAGEQFF. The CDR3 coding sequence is TGCGCCAGCAGCCAAACTCTAGCGGGGGAGCAGTTCTTC.

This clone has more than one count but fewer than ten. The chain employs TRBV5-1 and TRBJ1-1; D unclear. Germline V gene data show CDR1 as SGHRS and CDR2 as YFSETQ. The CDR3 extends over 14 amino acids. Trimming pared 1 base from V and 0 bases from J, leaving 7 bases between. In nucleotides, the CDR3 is TGCGCCAGCAGCTTGTCCCTTATGAACACTGAAGCTTTCTTT. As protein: CASSLSLMNTEAFF.

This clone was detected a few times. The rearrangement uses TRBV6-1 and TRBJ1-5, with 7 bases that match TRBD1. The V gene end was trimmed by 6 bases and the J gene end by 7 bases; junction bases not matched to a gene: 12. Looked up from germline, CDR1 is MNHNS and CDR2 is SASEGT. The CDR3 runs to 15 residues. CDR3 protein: CASSIDRDLRQPQHF. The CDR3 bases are TGTGCCAGCAGCATAGACAGGGACCTTAGGCAGCCCCAGCATTTT.

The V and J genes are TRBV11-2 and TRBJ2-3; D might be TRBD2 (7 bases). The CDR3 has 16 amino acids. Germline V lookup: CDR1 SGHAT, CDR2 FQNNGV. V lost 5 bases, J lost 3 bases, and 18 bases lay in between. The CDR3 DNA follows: TGTGCCAGCAGCCTCCTCCCGGGGGGCCGAACAGATACGCAGTATTTT. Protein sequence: CASSLLPGGRTDTQYF.

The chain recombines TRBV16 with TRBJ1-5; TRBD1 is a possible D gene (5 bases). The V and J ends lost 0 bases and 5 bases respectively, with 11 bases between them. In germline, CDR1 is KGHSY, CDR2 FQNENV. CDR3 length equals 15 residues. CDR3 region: CASSQSSGRDQPQHF. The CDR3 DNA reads TGTGCCAGCAGCCAATCCTCAGGGAGGGATCAGCCCCAGCATTTT.

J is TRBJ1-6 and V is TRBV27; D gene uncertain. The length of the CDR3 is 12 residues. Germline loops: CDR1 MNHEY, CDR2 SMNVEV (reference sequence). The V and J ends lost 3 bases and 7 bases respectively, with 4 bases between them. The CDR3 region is CASSFKNSPLHF. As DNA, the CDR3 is TGTGCCAGCAGTTTTAAGAATTCACCCCTCCACTTT.

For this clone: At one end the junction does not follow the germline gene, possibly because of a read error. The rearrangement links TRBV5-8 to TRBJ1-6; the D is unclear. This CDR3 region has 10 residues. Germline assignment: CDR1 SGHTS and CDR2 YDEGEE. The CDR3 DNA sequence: TGTGCCAGCAGATCCTTAGAATCCTACTTT. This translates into CASRSLESYF.

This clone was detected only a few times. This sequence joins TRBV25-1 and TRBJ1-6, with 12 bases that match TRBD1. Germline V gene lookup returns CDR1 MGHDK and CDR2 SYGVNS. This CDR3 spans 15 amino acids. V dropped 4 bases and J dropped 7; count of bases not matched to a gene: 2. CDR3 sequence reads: CASSVGTGGNSPLHF. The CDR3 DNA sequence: TGTGCCAGCAGTGTCGGGACAGGGGGCAATTCACCCCTCCACTTT.

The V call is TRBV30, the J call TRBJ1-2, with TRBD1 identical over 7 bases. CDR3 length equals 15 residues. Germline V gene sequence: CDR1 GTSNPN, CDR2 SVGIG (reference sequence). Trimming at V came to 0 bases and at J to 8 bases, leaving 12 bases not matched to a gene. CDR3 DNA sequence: TGTGCCTGGAGTGTACCGACAGGGTCAAACCGGGGCTACACCTTC. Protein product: CAWSVPTGSNRGYTF.

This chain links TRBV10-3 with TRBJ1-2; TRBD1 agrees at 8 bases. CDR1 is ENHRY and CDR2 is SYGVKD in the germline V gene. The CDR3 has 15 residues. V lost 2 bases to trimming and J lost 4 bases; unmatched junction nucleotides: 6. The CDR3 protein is CAISEMGQASYGYTF. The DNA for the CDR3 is TGTGCCATCAGTGAGATGGGACAGGCGAGCTATGGCTACACCTTC.

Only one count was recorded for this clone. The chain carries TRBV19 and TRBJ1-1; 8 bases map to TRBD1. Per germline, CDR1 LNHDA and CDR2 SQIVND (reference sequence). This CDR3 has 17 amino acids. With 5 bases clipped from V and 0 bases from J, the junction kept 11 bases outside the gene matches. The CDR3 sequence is CASSARTGIGVNTEAFF. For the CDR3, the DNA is TGTGCCAGTAGTGCCCGGACAGGGATTGGGGTGAACACTGAAGCTTTCTTT. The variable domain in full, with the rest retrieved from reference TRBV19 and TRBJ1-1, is DGGITQSPKYLFRKEGQNVTLSCEQNLNHDAMYWYRQDPGQGLRLIYYSQIVNDFQKGDIAEGYSVSREKKESFPLTVTSAQKNPTAFYLCASSARTGIGVNTEAFFGQGTRLTVV.

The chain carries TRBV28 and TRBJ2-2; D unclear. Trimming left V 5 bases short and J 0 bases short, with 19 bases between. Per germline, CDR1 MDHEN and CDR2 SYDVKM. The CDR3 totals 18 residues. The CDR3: CASSTKETWPANTGELFF. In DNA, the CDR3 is TGTGCCAGCAGTACCAAAGAGACATGGCCCGCGAACACCGGGGAGCTGTTTTTT.

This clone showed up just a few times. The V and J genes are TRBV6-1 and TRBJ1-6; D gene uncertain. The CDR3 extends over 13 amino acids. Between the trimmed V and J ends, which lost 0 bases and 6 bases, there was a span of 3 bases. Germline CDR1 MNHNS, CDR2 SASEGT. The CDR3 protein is CASSEAGNSPLHF. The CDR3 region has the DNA TGTGCCAGCAGTGAAGCGGGTAATTCACCCCTCCACTTT.

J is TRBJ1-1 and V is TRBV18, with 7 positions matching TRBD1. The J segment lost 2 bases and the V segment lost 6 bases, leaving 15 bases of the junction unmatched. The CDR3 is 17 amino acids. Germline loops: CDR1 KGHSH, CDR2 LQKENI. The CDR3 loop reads CASSPVGTEYLNTEAFF. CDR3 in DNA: TGTGCCAGCTCTCCAGTCGGGACAGAATATTTAAACACTGAAGCTTTCTTT.

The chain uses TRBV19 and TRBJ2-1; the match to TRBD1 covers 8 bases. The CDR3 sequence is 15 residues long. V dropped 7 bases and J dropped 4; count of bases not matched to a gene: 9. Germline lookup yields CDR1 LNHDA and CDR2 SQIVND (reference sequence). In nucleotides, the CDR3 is TGTGCCAGTACCCTGGGACAGGATTTATACAATGAGCAGTTCTTC. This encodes CASTLGQDLYNEQFF.

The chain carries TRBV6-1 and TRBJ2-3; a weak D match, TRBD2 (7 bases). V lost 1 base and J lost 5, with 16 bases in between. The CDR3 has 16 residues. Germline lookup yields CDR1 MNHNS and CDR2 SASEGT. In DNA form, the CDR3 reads TGTGCCAGCAGTGAAGGGAGGGGCGGGGGCGGAGATACGCAGTATTTT. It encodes CASSEGRGGGGDTQYF.

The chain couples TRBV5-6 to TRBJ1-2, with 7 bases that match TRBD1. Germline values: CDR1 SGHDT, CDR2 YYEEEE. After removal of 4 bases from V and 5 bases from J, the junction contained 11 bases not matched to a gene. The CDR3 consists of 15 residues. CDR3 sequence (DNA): TGTGCCAGCAGCCAGATGCAGGGGGTCCCTTATGGCTACACCTTC. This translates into CASSQMQGVPYGYTF.

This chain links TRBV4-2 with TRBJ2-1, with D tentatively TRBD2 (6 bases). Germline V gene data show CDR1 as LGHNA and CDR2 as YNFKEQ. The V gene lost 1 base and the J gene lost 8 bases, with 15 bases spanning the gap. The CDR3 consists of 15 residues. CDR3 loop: CASSQAGDRRDEQFF. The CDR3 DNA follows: TGTGCCAGCAGCCAAGCGGGGGATAGGAGGGATGAGCAGTTCTTC.

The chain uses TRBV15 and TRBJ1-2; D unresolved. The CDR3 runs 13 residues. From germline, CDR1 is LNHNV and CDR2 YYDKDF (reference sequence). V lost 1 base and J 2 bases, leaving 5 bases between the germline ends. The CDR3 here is CATSRGQNYGYTF. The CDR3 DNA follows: TGTGCCACCAGCAGAGGGCAAAACTATGGCTACACCTTC.

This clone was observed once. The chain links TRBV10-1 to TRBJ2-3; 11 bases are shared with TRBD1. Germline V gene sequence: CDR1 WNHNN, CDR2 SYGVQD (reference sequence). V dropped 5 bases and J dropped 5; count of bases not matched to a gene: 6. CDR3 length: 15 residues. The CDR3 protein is CASSPRGTGGDTQYF. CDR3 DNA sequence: TGCGCCAGCAGTCCCCGAGGGACAGGGGGAGATACGCAGTATTTT.